The following is a T cell receptor beta chain sequence with its context. There are 19 residues in the CDR3. After removal of 3 bases from V and 4 bases from J, the junction contained 17 bases not matched to a gene. The germline V gene has CDR1 DFQATT and CDR2 SNEGSKA (reference sequence). The sample is drawn from a study of blood T cell repertoires in COVID-19. As handled by the study authors: Reference gene primer amplification gave estimated nucleated cell counts. Produced via immunoSEQ multiplex PCR; TCRdb's table is partial and in-frame only. For V, J and clone size, that table is used; D and trimming come from the DNA. The sample consists of roughly 17,000 clones, approximately 86% of them appearing once.

This sequence originates from a human donor in a cohort sampled during active COVID-19. Sequencing input: peripheral blood. The gene calls are TRBV20-1 and TRBJ2-2, with TRBD1 matching 10 bases. Here the CDR3 DNA reads TGCAGTGCTAGTCGTCAGCTAGGGACAGGGGTTTTGATCACCGGGGAGCTGTTTTTT. It is translated as CSASRQLGTGVLITGELFF.